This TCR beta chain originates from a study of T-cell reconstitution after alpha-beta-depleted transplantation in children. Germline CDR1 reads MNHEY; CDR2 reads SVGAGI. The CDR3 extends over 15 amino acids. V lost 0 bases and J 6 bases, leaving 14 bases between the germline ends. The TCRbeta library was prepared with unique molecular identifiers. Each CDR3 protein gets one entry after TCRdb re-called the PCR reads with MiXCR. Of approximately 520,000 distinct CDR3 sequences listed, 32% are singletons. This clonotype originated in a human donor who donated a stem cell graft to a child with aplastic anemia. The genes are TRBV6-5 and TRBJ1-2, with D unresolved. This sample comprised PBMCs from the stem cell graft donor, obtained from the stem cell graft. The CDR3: CASSYSTTPAHGYTF. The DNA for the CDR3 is TGTGCCAGCAGTTACTCGACGACGCCCGCCCATGGCTACACCTTC.